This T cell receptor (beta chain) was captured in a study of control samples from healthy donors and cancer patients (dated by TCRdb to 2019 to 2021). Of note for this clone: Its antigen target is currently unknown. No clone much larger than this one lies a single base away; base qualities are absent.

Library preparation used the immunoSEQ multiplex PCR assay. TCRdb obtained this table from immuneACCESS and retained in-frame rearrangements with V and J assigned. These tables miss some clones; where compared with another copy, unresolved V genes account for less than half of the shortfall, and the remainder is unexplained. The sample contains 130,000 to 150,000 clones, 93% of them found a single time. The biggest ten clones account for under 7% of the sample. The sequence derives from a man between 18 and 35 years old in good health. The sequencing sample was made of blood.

The nucleotide sequence is TGTGCCAGCAGCTTAGTGCCAGACAATCAGCCCCAGCATTTT. Translated, this gives CASSLVPDNQPQHF. This chain is built from TRBV5-5 and TRBJ1-5; no D gene call is confident. Per the germline V gene (reference sequence), SGHKS is the CDR1 and YYEKEE is the CDR2. From its cysteine to its phenylalanine, the CDR3 spans 14 amino acids. CDR3 DNA is the only sequence kept; it has 42 bases, read in frame from the first base. The trim is 2 bases for V and 3 bases for J, with a gap of 9 bases between the germline ends.